This entry describes one TCR beta chain. Its target is not known. Generated by immunoSEQ multiplex PCR, the TCRdb table keeps only in-frame clones and is missing some. The sample consists of about 30,000 clones, around 90% of them appearing once. Germline V gene lookup returns CDR1 SGHRS and CDR2 YFSETQ. The CDR3 is 17 amino acids. With 3 bases removed from V and 3 bases from J, the gap between germline ends came to 18 bases. The data originate from a study of T cells in pancreatic ductal adenocarcinoma. Study findings and constraints: Blood clonality (roughly 0.07) did not differ significantly from tumor (about 0.12). Tumor-versus-blood clonality comparisons may be biased toward lower tumor diversity. Results skew toward the minority of patients with early-stage disease.

Selected pancreatic ductal adenocarcinoma patients had undergone surgery without neoadjuvant therapy. The receptor was derived from a human donor with pancreatic ductal adenocarcinoma. Specimen: PBMCs. The chain recombines TRBV5-1 with TRBJ1-4, with D possibly TRBD1 on 5 matching bases. The CDR3 is CASSSFGTARPNEKLFF. The CDR3 DNA follows: TGCGCCAGCAGCTCTTTTGGGACGGCGAGACCTAATGAAAAACTGTTTTTT.